This TCR beta chain was observed in a study of blood T cell repertoires in COVID-19. This clone has a handful of counts. Germline V gene sequence: CDR1 MGHDK, CDR2 SYGVNS. CDR3 length: 13 residues. V was pared by 1 base and J by 6 bases, with 9 bases between. Generated by immunoSEQ multiplex PCR, the TCRdb table keeps only in-frame clones and is missing some. The sample has 110,000 or so clones, 85% to 90% seen once. The sequenced sample was peripheral blood. The chain employs TRBV25-1 and TRBJ1-2, with D uncertain. This clonotype was obtained from a human donor in a cohort sampled during active COVID-19. The CDR3 loop reads CASSELDRDGYTF. CDR3 nucleotide sequence: TGTGCCAGCAGTGAATTAGACCGGGATGGCTACACCTTC.